The clone carrying this T cell receptor beta chain appeared many times. The CDR3 has 13 residues. CDR1 and CDR2 (germline): SEHNR, FQNEAQ (reference sequence). V was pared by 1 base and J by 1 base, with 5 bases between. The data belong to a study of early T cells in non-severe SARS-CoV-2 infection. Across the whole study: Unsorted whole blood bulk RNA was sequenced, with unpaired chains.

Via MiXCR, TCRdb re-called the 5' RACE reads, giving one row per CDR3 protein. The sample lists roughly 26,000 distinct CDR3 sequences, less than 5% occurring once. V gene TRBV7-9 combines with J gene TRBJ2-7; D gene unclear. Sequencing was carried out using whole blood. This clonotype was sampled from an adult who was a healthcare worker with PCR-confirmed SARS-CoV-2 infection or an uninfected control (not recorded which). DNA for the CDR3: TGTGCCAGCAGCTTAGGACGGTCCTACGAGCAGTACTTC. This sequence encodes CASSLGRSYEQYF.